This paragraph reports one T cell receptor beta chain. Its matching antigen is unknown. Isolated RNA was reverse transcribed into cDNA used as the sequencing template. Generated by immunoSEQ multiplex PCR, the TCRdb table keeps only in-frame clones and is missing some. The table shows about 99,000 clones, with 80% to 90% occurring only once. Treatment indicated: oral pan-JAK inhibitor, 5-10 mg twice daily. Specimens obtained from alopecia areata patients comprised lesional scalp punch biopsies and peripheral blood. The entry originates in a study of CD8+ T cells in alopecia areata. Study-level information: In an open-label trial, patients got 5 to 10 mg tofacitinib twice daily.

Study-wide findings and caveats: Across lesional scalp, and particularly alopecia totalis/universalis, clonality surpassed that of normal scalp. Under tofacitinib, numerous expanded lesional clonotypes remained detectable in scalp and blood.

The receptor was isolated from a human donor with alopecia areata. The starting material was CD8+ T cells sorted from blood, obtained at approximately week 30, from a patient treated with tofacitinib.

DNA of the CDR3: TGTGCCAGCAGCTTGCGGGGGAAGAATTCACCCCTCCACTTT. Amino acids: CASSLRGKNSPLHF. The rearrangement joins TRBV5-6 to TRBJ1-6, with a weak D call TRBD1 (5 bases). V lost 1 base to trimming and J lost 7 bases, with 9 bases between them. There are 14 residues in the CDR3. Germline lookup yields CDR1 SGHDT and CDR2 YYEEEE.